The clone carrying this T cell receptor (beta chain) was picked up many times. Its specificity is unknown. Trimming pared 5 bases from V and 1 base from J, leaving 8 bases between. The CDR3 has 12 amino acids. Per germline, CDR1 SQVTM and CDR2 ANQGSEA. Individual cDNA molecules received unique molecular identifiers. In TCRdb, the 5' RACE reads were re-called with MiXCR into one record per CDR3 protein. The table includes under 90,000 distinct CDR3 sequences, about 15% detected once. This sample stems from a study of early T cells in non-severe SARS-CoV-2 infection. Study at large: Bulk RNA isolated from unsorted whole blood underwent sequencing; chains were not paired.

The study's findings and limits: Reliance on VDJdb matching favored anti-spike CD8 responses; private and CD4 specificities were missed.

The sample consisted of whole blood. The chain joins TRBV29-1 to TRBJ1-1; D remains ambiguous. The sequence was collected from an adult who was a healthcare worker with PCR-confirmed SARS-CoV-2 infection or an uninfected control (not recorded which). CDR3 loop: CSVRKANTEAFF. The DNA for the CDR3 is TGCAGCGTTAGAAAGGCGAACACTGAAGCTTTCTTT. Using reference TRBV29-1 and TRBJ1-1 for the parts outside the CDR3, the full variable domain is SAVISQKPSRDICQRGTSLTIQCQVDSQVTMMFWYRQQPGQSLTLIATANQGSEATYESGFVIDKFPISRPNLTFSTLTVSNMSPEDSSIYLCSVRKANTEAFFGQGTRLTVV.